This T cell receptor (beta chain) was identified during a study of T cells in localized non-small cell lung cancer. Measured with immunoSEQ multiplex PCR; TCRdb has only the in-frame clones, and not every one. The sample has 20,000 to 30,000 clones; about 86% are singletons. General observations from the study: Median roughly 57 top-100 tumor clones were shared with paired adjacent lung.

V gave up 1 base and J gave up 0 bases, with 6 bases separating them. From germline, CDR1 is LNHDA and CDR2 SQIVND (reference sequence). The CDR3 sequence is 14 residues long. As regards this clone: Its antigen remains unidentified.

The specimen comprised peripheral blood, sampled before any cancer treatment. This TCR derives from a woman between 40 and 69 years old with stage I lung adenocarcinoma. This rearrangement joins TRBV19 to TRBJ2-5; a possible D gene is TRBD1 (5 bases). The CDR3 region is CASSIVTDQETQYF. The CDR3 nucleotides read TGTGCCAGTAGTATAGTGACAGACCAAGAGACCCAGTACTTC.